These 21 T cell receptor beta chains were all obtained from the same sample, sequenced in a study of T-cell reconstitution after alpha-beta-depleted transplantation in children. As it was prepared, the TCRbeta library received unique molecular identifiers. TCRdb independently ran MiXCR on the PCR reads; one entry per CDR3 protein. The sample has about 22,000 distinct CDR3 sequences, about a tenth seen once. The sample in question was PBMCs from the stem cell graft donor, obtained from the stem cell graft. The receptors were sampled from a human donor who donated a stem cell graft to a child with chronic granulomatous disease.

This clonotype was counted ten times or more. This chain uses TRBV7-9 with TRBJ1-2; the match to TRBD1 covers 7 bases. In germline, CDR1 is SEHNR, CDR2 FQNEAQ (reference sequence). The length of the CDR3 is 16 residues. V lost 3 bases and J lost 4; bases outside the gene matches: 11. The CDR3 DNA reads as TGTGCCAGCAGCTTTACCGGGACAGATACTGCCTATGGCTACACCTTC. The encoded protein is CASSFTGTDTAYGYTF.

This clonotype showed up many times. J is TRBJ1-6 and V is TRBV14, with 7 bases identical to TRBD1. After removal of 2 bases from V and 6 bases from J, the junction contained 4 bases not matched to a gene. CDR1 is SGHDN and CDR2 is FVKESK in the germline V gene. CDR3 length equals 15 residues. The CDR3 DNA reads TGTGCCAGCAGCCAAATAGGGGGCCTTAATTCACCCCTCCACTTT. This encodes CASSQIGGLNSPLHF.

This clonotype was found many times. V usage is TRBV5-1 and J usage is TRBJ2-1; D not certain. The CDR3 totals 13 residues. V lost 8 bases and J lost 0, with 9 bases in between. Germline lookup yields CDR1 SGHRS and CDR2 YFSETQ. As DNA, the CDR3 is TGCGCCAGTATCGACCCCTCCTACAATGAGCAGTTCTTC. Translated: CASIDPSYNEQFF.

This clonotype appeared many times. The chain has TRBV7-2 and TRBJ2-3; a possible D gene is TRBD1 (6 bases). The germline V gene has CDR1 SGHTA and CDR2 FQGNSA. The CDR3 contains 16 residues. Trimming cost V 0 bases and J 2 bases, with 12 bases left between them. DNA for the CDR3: TGTGCCAGCAGCTTAGCGGAGACAGGTTACACAGATACGCAGTATTTT. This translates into CASSLAETGYTDTQYF. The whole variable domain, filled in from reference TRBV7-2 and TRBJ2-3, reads GAGVSQSPSNKVTEKGKDVELRCDPISGHTALYWYRQSLGQGLEFLIYFQGNSAPDKSGLPSDRFSAERTGGSVSTLTIQRTQQEDSAVYLCASSLAETGYTDTQYFGPGTRLTVL.

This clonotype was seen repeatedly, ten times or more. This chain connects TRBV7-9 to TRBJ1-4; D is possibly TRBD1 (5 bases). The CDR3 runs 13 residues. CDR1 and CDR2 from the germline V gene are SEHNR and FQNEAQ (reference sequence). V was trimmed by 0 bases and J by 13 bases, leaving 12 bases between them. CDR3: CASSLAAGKGLFF. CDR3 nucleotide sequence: TGTGCCAGCAGCTTAGCGGCAGGGAAAGGACTGTTTTTT.

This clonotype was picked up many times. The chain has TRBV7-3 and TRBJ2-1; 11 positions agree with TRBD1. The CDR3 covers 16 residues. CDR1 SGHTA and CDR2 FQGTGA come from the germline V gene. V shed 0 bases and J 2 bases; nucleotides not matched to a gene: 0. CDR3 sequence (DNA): TGTGCCAGCAGCTTAACGGGACAGGGGGCCTACAATGAGCAGTTCTTC. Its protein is CASSLTGQGAYNEQFF.

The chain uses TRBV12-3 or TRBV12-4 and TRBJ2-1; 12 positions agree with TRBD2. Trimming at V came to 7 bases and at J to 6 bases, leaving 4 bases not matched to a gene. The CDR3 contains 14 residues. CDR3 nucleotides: TGTGCCAGCACCGCTAGCGGGAGGGTCAATGAGCAGTTCTTC. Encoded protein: CASTASGRVNEQFF.

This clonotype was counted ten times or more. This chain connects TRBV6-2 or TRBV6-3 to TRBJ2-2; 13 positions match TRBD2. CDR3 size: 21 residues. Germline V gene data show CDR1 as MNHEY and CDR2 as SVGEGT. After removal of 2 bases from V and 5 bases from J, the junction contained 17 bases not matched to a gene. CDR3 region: CASSYLLGLAGAHALTGELFF. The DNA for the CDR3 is TGTGCCAGCAGTTACCTGCTCGGACTAGCGGGGGCGCACGCTTTAACCGGGGAGCTGTTTTTT.

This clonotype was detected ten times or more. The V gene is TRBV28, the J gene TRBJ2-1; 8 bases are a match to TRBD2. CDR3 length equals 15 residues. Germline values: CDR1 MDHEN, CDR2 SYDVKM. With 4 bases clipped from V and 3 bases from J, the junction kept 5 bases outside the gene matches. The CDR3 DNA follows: TGTGCCAGCAGTTCTAGCGGGCCCGTCTACAATGAGCAGTTCTTC. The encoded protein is CASSSSGPVYNEQFF.

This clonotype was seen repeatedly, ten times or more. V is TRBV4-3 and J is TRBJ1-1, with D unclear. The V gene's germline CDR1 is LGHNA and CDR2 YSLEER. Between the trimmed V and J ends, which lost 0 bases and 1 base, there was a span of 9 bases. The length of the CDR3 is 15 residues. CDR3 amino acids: CASSQEALGNTEAFF. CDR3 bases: TGCGCCAGCAGCCAAGAGGCGTTAGGGAACACTGAAGCTTTCTTT.

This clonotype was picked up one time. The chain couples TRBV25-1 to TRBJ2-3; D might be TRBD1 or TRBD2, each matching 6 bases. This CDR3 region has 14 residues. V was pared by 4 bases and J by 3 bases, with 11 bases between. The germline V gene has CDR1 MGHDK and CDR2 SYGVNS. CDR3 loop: CASSAGAGTDTQYF. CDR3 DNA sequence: TGTGCCAGCAGTGCGGGGGCGGGGACAGATACGCAGTATTTT.

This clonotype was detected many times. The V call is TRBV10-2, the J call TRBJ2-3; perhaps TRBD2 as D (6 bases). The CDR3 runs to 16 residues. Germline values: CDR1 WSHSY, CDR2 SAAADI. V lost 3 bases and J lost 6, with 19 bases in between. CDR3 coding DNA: TGCGCCAGCAGTGAAATGACGGGAGTATGGGGGGATACGCAGTATTTT. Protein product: CASSEMTGVWGDTQYF.

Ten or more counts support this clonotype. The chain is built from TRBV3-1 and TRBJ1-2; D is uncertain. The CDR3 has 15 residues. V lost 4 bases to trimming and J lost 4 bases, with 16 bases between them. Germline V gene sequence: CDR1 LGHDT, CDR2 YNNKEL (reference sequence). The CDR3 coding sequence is TGTGCCAGCAGCCCCTCCGCGCGCGAATTCTATGGCTACACCTTC. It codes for CASSPSAREFYGYTF.

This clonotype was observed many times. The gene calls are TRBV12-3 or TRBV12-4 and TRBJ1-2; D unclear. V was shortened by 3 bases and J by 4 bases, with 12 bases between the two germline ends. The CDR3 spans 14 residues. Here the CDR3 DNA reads TGTGCCAGCAGTTTTGTTGGGGATCGCTATGGCTACACCTTC. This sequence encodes CASSFVGDRYGYTF.

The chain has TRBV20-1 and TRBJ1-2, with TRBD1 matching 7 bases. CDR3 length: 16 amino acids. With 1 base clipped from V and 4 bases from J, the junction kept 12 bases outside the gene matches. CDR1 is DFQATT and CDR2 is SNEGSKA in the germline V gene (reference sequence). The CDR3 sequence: CSARAGSVGTVYGYTF. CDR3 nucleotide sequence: TGCAGTGCTAGAGCGGGGTCTGTTGGGACAGTCTATGGCTACACCTTC.

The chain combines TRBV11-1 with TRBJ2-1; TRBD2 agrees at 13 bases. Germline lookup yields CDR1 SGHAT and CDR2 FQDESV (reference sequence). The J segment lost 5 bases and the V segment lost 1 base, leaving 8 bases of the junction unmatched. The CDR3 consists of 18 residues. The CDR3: CASSLELAGGPVHNEQFF. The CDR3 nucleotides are TGTGCCAGCAGCTTAGAACTAGCGGGAGGGCCGGTCCACAATGAGCAGTTCTTC.

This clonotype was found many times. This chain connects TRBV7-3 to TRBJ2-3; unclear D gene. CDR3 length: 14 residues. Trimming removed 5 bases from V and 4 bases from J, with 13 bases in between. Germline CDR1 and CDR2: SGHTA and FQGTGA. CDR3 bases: TGTGCCAGCAGCGCTCTGTCGGCTGCAGATACGCAGTATTTT. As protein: CASSALSAADTQYF. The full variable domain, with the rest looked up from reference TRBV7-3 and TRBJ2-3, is GAGVSQTPSNKVTEKGKYVELRCDPISGHTALYWYRQSLGQGPEFLIYFQGTGAADDSGLPNDRFFAVRPEGSVSTLKIQRTERGDSAVYLCASSALSAADTQYFGPGTRLTVL.

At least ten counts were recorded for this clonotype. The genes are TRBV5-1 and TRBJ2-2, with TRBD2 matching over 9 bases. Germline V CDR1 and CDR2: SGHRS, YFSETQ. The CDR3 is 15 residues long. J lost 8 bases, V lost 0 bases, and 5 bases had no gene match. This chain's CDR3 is CASSLVAGEFGELFF. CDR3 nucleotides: TGCGCCAGCAGCTTGGTAGCGGGAGAATTTGGGGAGCTGTTTTTT.

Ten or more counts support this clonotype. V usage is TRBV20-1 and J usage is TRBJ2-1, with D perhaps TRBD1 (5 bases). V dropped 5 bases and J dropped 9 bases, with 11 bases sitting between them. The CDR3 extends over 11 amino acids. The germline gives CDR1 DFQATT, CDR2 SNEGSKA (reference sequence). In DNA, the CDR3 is TGCAGTGCTGCCAGGGTTGGTGAGCAGTTCTTC. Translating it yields CSAARVGEQFF.

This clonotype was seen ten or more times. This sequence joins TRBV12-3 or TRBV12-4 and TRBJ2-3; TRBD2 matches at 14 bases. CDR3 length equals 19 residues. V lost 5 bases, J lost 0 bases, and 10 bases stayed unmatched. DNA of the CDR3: TGTGCCAGCAGTCCCGGGACTAGCGGGGGACGTGCTAGCACAGATACGCAGTATTTT. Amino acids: CASSPGTSGGRASTDTQYF.

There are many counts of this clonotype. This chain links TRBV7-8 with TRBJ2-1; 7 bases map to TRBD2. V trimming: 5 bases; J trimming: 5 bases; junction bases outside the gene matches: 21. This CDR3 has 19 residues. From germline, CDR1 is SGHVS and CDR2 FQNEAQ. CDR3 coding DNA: TGTGCCAGCAGCGTCTCCAACGGGGCCAGGACTAGGAGGGACAATGAGCAGTTCTTC. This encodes CASSVSNGARTRRDNEQFF.